This T cell receptor beta chain was retrieved from a study of cytomegalovirus exposure and HLA in healthy donors. Study overall: As an earlier analysis found, about 179 million T cells yielded about 120 million unique TCR beta sequences.

V was pared by 3 bases and J by 11 bases, with 8 bases between. From germline, CDR1 is MDHEN and CDR2 SYDVKM. The CDR3 has 11 amino acids. A multiplex PCR was run with 60 Vbeta primers and 13 Jbeta primers. Generated by immunoSEQ multiplex PCR, the TCRdb table keeps only in-frame clones and is missing some. The data include about 190,000 clones; the top ten clones carry approximately 1%. The receptor was derived from a woman aged 30 to 39 in good health and CMV-seropositive. The rearrangement joins TRBV28 to TRBJ2-1; perhaps TRBD1 as D (5 bases). Material: PBMCs. CDR3 sequence: CASSLGQKQFF. As DNA, the CDR3 is TGTGCCAGCAGTTTGGGGCAGAAGCAGTTCTTC. The full variable domain, completed using reference TRBV28 and TRBJ2-1, is DVKVTQSSRYLVKRTGEKVFLECVQDMDHENMFWYRQDPGLGLRLIYFSYDVKMKEKGDIPEGYSVSREKKERFSLILESASTNQTSMYLCASSLGQKQFFGPGTRLTVL.